What follows are 6 T cell receptor beta chains derived from one specimen sequenced in a study of blood T cell repertoires in COVID-19. Here immunoSEQ multiplex PCR was the method, and the copy in TCRdb shows in-frame clones only, minus some. The sample has 60,000 to 70,000 clones; 80% to 85% are singletons. Sequencing input: peripheral blood. The source is a woman between 55 and 75 years old with acute or convalescent COVID-19.

The V gene is TRBV4-2, the J gene TRBJ2-2; 8 bases agree with TRBD2. CDR3 length: 14 amino acids. Germline CDR1 and CDR2: LGHNA and YNFKEQ. The V gene end was trimmed by 4 bases and the J gene end by 7 bases; junction bases not matched to a gene: 5. CDR3 sequence (DNA): TGTGCCAGCAGCCCGACTAGCGAGGACGGGGAGCTGTTTTTT. The encoded protein is CASSPTSEDGELFF.

V gene TRBV6-6 combines with J gene TRBJ1-2, with D possibly being TRBD1 (6 bases). The CDR3 is 12 residues long. Trimming cost V 10 bases and J 8 bases, with 17 bases left between them. Germline V gives CDR1 MNHNY, CDR2 SVGAGI (reference sequence). Written as DNA, the CDR3 is TGTGCCATACGCCCTGCAGGGGAGGGCTACACCTTC. Translation gives CAIRPAGEGYTF.

J is TRBJ2-7 and V is TRBV5-1; 7 bases map to TRBD1. The CDR3 runs to 14 residues. V shed 5 bases, J shed 6 bases, and the junction held 11 bases outside the gene matches. Germline V gene sequence: CDR1 SGHRS, CDR2 YFSETQ. The CDR3 protein is CASRSNRDRSEQYF. The CDR3 bases are TGCGCCAGCAGGTCGAACCGGGACAGAAGCGAGCAGTACTTC.

This chain links TRBV19 with TRBJ1-6; D might be TRBD1 (6 bases). V was pared by 5 bases and J by 5 bases, with 7 bases between. CDR1 and CDR2 (germline): LNHDA, SQIVND (reference sequence). The CDR3 totals 13 residues. The CDR3, as DNA: TGTGCCAGTAGTCAGGGGAATAATTCACCCCTCCACTTT. Translated, it gives CASSQGNNSPLHF.

This rearrangement joins TRBV10-3 to TRBJ1-2; D not certain. CDR3 length equals 13 residues. Germline V gene lookup returns CDR1 ENHRY and CDR2 SYGVKD. V was trimmed by 2 bases and J by 5 bases, leaving 9 bases between them. The DNA of the CDR3 is TGTGCCATCAGTGAGGAGCATACTTATGGCTACACCTTC. This translates into CAISEEHTYGYTF.

V gene TRBV4-1 combines with J gene TRBJ1-1, with no clear D. Germline values: CDR1 MGHRA, CDR2 YSYEKL. Trimming left V 8 bases short and J 4 bases short, with 8 bases between. This CDR3 is 11 amino acids long. CDR3 DNA: TGCGCCAGCGGGAGGGCCACTGAAGCTTTCTTT. Protein: CASGRATEAFF.